Below, 6 T cell receptor beta chains from the same sample are listed, as sequenced in a study of cytotoxic CD8 clonotypes in ibrutinib-treated CLL. Here immunoSEQ multiplex PCR was the method, and the copy in TCRdb shows in-frame clones only, minus some. The sample contains over 65,000 clones, around 79% of which appear only once. The sequenced sample was PBMCs, obtained after 12 months of ibrutinib treatment. The receptors originated from a human donor with chronic lymphocytic leukemia.

This clone appeared a few times. This chain connects TRBV18 to TRBJ1-2, with 12 bases lining up with TRBD1. Germline CDR1 and CDR2: KGHSH and LQKENI. Trimming cost V 6 bases and J 4 bases; bases outside gene matches: 12. CDR3 length equals 17 residues. The DNA for the CDR3 is TGTGCCAGCTCCCCTAGTCCCGGGACAGGGGGCGGCTATGGCTACACCTTC. It yields the protein CASSPSPGTGGGYGYTF.

This chain uses TRBV9 with TRBJ2-1; the D call may be TRBD1 or TRBD2 (5 bases each). The germline CDR1 and CDR2 sequences are SGDLS and YYNGEE. The CDR3 spans 14 residues. Trimming removed 3 bases at V and 6 bases at J, with 13 bases between. CDR3 nucleotide sequence: TGTGCCAGCAGCGCGGGACCCCCTCTCAATGAGCAGTTCTTC. Residues: CASSAGPPLNEQFF.

This clone has a handful of counts. The chain links TRBV7-9 to TRBJ1-2, with 8 nucleotides matching TRBD1. V was pared by 3 bases and J by 4 bases, with 4 bases of the junction left unmatched. The germline gives CDR1 SEHNR, CDR2 FQNEAQ (reference sequence). The CDR3 loop spans 14 amino acids. Here the CDR3 reads CASSFAGTGYGYTF. DNA for the CDR3: TGTGCCAGCAGCTTTGCAGGGACAGGCTATGGCTACACCTTC.

V gene TRBV25-1 combines with J gene TRBJ2-7, with D perhaps TRBD1 or TRBD2 (5 bases each). In germline, CDR1 is MGHDK, CDR2 SYGVNS. This CDR3 has 14 amino acids. V dropped 6 bases and J dropped 6 bases, with 18 bases sitting between them. For the CDR3, the DNA is TGTGCCAGCAGCGCCCGTCAGGGACCTCGCGAGCAGTACTTC. Translating it yields CASSARQGPREQYF.

The rearrangement joins TRBV11-2 to TRBJ2-7, with D perhaps TRBD1 or TRBD2 (6 bases each). V gave up 5 bases and J gave up 7 bases, with 15 bases separating them. Germline CDR1 and CDR2: SGHAT and FQNNGV. The CDR3 covers 13 residues. The CDR3 DNA sequence: TGTGCCAGCAGCCCAAACAGGGCGGGAGAGCAGTACTTC. Amino acids: CASSPNRAGEQYF.

V gene TRBV21-1 combines with J gene TRBJ1-4. TRBV21-1 is a listed pseudogene. The CDR3 loop spans 14 amino acids. In DNA, the CDR3 is TGTGCCAGCACCCAATGGGACTGTGGGGAAAAACTGTTTTTT. Translated, it gives CASTQWDCGEKLFF.